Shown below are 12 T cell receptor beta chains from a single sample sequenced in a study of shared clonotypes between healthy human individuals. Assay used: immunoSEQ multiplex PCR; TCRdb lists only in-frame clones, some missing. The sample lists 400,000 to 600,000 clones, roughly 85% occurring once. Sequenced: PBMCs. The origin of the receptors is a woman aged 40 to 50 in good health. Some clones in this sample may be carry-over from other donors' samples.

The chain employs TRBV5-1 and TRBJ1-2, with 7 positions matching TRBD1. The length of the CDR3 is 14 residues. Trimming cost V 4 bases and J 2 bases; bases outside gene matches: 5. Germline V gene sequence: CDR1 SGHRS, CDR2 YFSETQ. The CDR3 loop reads CASSPTTGNYGYTF. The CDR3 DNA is TGCGCCAGCAGCCCAACGACAGGGAACTATGGCTACACCTTC.

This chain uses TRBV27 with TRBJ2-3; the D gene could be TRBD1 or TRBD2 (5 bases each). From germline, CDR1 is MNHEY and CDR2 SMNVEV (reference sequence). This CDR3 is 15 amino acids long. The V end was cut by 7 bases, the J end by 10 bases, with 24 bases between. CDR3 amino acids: CASKFIAQGVLAQYF. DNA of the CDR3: TGTGCCAGCAAATTTATAGCTCAGGGAGTTCTCGCGCAGTATTTT.

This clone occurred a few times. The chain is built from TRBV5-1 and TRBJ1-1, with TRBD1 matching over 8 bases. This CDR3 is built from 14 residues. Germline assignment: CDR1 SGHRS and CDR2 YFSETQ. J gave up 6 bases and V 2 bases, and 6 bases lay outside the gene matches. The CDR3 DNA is TGCGCCAGCAGCTTTCAGGGGGCTGGGGCTGAAGCTTTCTTT. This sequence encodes CASSFQGAGAEAFF.

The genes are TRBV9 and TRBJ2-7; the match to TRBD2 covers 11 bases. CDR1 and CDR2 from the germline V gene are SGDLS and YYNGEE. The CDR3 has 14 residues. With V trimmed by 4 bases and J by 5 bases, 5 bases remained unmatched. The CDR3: CASSTSGSGDEQYF. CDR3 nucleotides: TGTGCCAGCAGCACTAGCGGGAGTGGGGACGAGCAGTACTTC.

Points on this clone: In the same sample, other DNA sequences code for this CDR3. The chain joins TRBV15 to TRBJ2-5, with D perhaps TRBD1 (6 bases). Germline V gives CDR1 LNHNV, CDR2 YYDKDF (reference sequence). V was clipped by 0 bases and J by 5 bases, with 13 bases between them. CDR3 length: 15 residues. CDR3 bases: TGTGCCACCAGCAGAGATCGCGGAAGGGGGGAGACCCAGTACTTC. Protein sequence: CATSRDRGRGETQYF.

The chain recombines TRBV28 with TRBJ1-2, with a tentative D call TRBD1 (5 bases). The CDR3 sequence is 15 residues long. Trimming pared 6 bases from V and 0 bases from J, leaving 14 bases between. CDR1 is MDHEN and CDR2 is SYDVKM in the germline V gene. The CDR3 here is CASSPRGVSNYGYTF. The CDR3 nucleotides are TGTGCCAGCAGCCCTCGGGGGGTTTCTAACTATGGCTACACCTTC.

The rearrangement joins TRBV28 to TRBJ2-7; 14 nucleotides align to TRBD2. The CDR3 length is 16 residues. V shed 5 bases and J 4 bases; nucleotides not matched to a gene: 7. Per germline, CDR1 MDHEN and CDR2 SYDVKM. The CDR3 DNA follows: TGTGCCAGCAGTGGCGGGACTAGCGGGAGAATTTACGAGCAGTACTTC. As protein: CASSGGTSGRIYEQYF.

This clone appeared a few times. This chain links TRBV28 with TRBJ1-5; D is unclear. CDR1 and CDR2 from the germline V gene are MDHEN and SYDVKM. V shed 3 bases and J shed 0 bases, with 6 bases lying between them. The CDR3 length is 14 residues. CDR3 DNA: TGTGCCAGCAGTTTCGGGGATAGCAATCAGCCCCAGCATTTT. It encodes CASSFGDSNQPQHF.

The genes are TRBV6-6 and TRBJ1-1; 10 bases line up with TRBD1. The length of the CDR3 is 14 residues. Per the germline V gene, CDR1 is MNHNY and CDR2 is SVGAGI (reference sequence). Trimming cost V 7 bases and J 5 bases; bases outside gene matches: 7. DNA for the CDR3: TGTGCCAGCACACGACAGGGGGCAGATACTGAAGCTTTCTTT. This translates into CASTRQGADTEAFF.

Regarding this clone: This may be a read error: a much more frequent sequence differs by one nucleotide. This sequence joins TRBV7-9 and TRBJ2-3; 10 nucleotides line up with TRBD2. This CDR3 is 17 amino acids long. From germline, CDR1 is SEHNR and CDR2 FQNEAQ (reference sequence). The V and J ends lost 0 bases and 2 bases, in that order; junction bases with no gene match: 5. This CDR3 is CASSLALAGTTTDTQYF. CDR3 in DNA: TGTGCCAGCAGCTTAGCACTAGCGGGAACTACCACAGATACGCAGTATTTT.

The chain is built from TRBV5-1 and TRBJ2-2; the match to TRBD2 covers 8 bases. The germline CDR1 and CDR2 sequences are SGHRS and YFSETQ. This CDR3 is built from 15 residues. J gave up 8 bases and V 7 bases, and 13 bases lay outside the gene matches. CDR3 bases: TGCGCCAGCGGAATATTGGGACTAGGGGCAGGGGAGCTGTTTTTT. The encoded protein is CASGILGLGAGELFF.

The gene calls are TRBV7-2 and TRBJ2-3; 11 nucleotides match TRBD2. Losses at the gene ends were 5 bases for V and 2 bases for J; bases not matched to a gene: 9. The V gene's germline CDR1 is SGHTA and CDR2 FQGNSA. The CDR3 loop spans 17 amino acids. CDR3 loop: CASSPSRLAGITDTQYF. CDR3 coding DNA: TGTGCCAGCAGCCCCAGCCGACTAGCGGGAATCACAGATACGCAGTATTTT.